The present TCR beta chain was sequenced within a study of blood T cell repertoires in COVID-19. Looking at the study overall: The study drew acute and convalescent COVID-19 samples from the United States, Italy and Spain. PBMCs, B-cell-depleted T cells, or T cells provided the cDNA or gDNA that made up the material.

Recovered status applied to Cohort 3 donors who had two consecutive negative PCRs. It also applied to those with clearance or with symptom resolution. The method was immunoSEQ multiplex PCR; TCRdb's version includes in-frame clones alone and lacks a portion of them. The table records about 260,000 clones, around 87% of them present only once. CDR3 size: 16 residues. With V trimmed by 2 bases and J by 9 bases, 9 bases remained unmatched. The germline V gene has CDR1 SGDLS and CDR2 YYNGEE. What was sequenced was PBMCs or T cells enriched from blood (not recorded which). The sequence came from a woman aged 18-29 years who had recovered from COVID-19. The J gene is TRBJ2-1, the V gene TRBV9; 12 bases fit TRBD2. The CDR3 loop reads CASSVSTSGGRVEQFF. CDR3 DNA: TGTGCCAGCAGCGTTTCAACTAGCGGGGGGCGGGTTGAGCAGTTCTTC.